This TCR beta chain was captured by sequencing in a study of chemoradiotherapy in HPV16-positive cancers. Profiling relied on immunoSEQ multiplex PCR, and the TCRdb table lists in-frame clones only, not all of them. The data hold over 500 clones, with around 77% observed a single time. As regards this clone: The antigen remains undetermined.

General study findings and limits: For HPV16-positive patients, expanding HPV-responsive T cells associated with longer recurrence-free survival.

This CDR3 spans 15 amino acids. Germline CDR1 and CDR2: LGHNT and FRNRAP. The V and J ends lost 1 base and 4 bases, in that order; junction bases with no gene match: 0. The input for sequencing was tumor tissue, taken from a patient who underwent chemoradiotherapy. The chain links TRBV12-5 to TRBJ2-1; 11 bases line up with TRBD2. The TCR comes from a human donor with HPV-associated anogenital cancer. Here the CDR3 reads CASGLGLAGYNEQFF. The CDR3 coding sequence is TGTGCTAGTGGTTTGGGACTAGCGGGGTACAATGAGCAGTTCTTC.